The clone carrying this T cell receptor (beta chain) has only a few counts. The CDR3 length is 16 residues. V shed 4 bases and J 6 bases; nucleotides not matched to a gene: 11. Germline CDR1 and CDR2: SGDLS and YYNGEE. In the study's own analysis: Scientists estimated how many nucleated cells there were by amplifying reference gene primers. TCRdb keeps only in-frame clones here, not all; method: immunoSEQ multiplex PCR. D and trimming were read from the DNA, whereas the V and J calls and clone size are those reported in that table. The data contain about 110,000 clones, around nine tenths of them singletons. These data come from a study of blood T cell repertoires in COVID-19. Study summary: Whether acute or convalescent, the COVID-19 samples came from the United States, Italy and Spain.

This chain connects TRBV9 to TRBJ2-1; TRBD2 matches 9 bases. The clonotype originates from a man in his forties with acute or convalescent COVID-19. Sequenced material: peripheral blood. The CDR3 coding sequence is TGTGCCAGCAGCTTCCTGGCGGGGGGGCCCAGCAATGAGCAGTTCTTC. The encoded protein is CASSFLAGGPSNEQFF.